The rows below give T cell receptor beta chains drawn from one sample of a study of T cell repertoires in cytomegalovirus infection. One entry per CDR3 protein, called by TCRdb with MiXCR from the reads. The data hold about 130,000 distinct CDR3 sequences, with roughly 8.2% observed a single time. Sequences were obtained from PBMCs. The receptors here all came from a human donor in good health (CMV status not recorded). Some clones in this sample may be carry-over from other donors' samples. The CDR3 runs from the conserved cysteine through the conserved F or W. A D gene is named only where the DNA matches it firmly. Where a row states a size, it is once, few, many or the class of an expanded clone; other rows omit it.

v_gene	d_gene	abundance	j_gene	CDR3aa	CDR3nt
TRBV12-3/TRBV12-4	-	many	TRBJ2-3	CASSPLVGRSSTDTQYF	TGTGCCAGCAGTCCCCTCGTCGGCCGCTCTAGCACAGATACGCAGTATTTT
TRBV7-6	-	many	TRBJ1-1	CASKIDRLNTEAFF	TGTGCCAGCAAAATAGACAGACTGAACACTGAAGCTTTCTTT
TRBV7-2	TRBD2	many	TRBJ2-2	CASSLLAGGPGGELFF	TGTGCCAGCAGCTTACTAGCGGGGGGGCCCGGCGGGGAGCTGTTTTTT
TRBV20-1	TRBD2	-	TRBJ2-7	CSASGGGYEQYF	TGCAGTGCTAGCGGGGGGGGCTACGAGCAGTACTTC
TRBV20-1	-	many	TRBJ2-3	CSARITSTDTQYF	TGCAGTGCTAGAATTACTAGCACAGATACGCAGTATTTT
TRBV28	-	many	TRBJ2-2	CASSLMRAGELFF	TGTGCCAGCAGTTTAATGAGGGCCGGGGAGCTGTTTTTT
TRBV11-2	TRBD1	many	TRBJ1-6	CASSPRDRVRSPLHF	TGTGCCAGCAGCCCCCGGGACAGGGTGAGATCACCCCTCCACTTT
TRBV20-1	TRBD2	many	TRBJ2-1	CSARDLRGGFYNEQFF	TGCAGTGCTAGAGATTTGCGGGGGGGCTTCTACAATGAGCAGTTCTTC
TRBV2	TRBD2	-	TRBJ2-2	CASSDPGLGYTGELFF	TGTGCCAGCAGTGACCCCGGACTAGGATACACCGGGGAGCTGTTTTTT
TRBV15	-	few	TRBJ1-3	CATSRDRRGLTYF	TGTGCCACCAGCAGAGATAGGAGGGGCCTGACGTATTTT